The entry below describes one T cell receptor beta chain. The antigen is not known. The entry originates in a study of beta chain features in type 1 diabetes. Overall study results and limits: Comparison showed that naive, central memory and Treg TCRB repertoires appeared more similar among patients than among healthy donors.

CDR3 length: 15 amino acids. CDR1 is SGHNT and CDR2 is YYREEE in the germline V gene (reference sequence). With 3 bases clipped from V and 4 bases from J, the junction kept 5 bases outside the gene matches. Expressed TCRB transcripts were sequenced, since all the RNA that had been isolated was reverse transcribed. Some clones are missing from TCRdb's copy, which holds only in-frame ones; the method was immunoSEQ multiplex PCR. The sample carries 300,000 to 450,000 clones, 20% recorded once. V and J are TRBV5-4 and TRBJ2-5, with TRBD1 matching 11 bases. The clonotype was recovered from a woman between 18 and 29 years old in good health. The sample taken for sequencing was naive CD4+ T cells from blood. This CDR3 is CASSWDRGSTETQYF. CDR3 in DNA: TGTGCCAGCAGCTGGGACAGGGGGTCCACAGAGACCCAGTACTTC.